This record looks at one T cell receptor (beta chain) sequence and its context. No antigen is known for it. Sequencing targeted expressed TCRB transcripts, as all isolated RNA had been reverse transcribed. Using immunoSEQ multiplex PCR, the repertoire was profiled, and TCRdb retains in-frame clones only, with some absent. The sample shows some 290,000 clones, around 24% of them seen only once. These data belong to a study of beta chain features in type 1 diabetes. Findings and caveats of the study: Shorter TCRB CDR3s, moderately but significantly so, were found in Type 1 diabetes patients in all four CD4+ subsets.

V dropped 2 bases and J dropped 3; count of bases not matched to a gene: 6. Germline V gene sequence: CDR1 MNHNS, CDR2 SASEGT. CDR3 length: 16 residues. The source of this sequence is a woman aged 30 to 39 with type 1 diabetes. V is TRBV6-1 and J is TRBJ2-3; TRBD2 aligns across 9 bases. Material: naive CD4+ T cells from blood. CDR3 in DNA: TGTGCCAGCAGTGAATTGGGCGGGAGGGCAACAGATACGCAGTATTTT. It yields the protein CASSELGGRATDTQYF.